The text below deals with one T cell receptor (beta chain). Its specificity is not known. The trim removed 4 bases at V and 4 bases at J, leaving 4 bases unmatched. The CDR3 covers 14 residues. The germline V gene encodes CDR1 SGHRS and CDR2 YFSETQ. This entry is derived from a study of early stage breast cancer tumors. Overall study results and limits: Commonly generated sequences made up most enriched TCRB sequences shared between patients.

Libraries were prepared by immunoSEQ multiplex PCR; TCRdb keeps only in-frame clonotypes and omits some of them. The data hold about 24,000 clones, with about 70% observed a single time. The chain has TRBV5-1 and TRBJ2-2; 7 nucleotides line up with TRBD2. The sequenced sample was breast tumor tissue. The origin of this receptor is a person between 55 and 69 years old with breast cancer. CDR3 loop: CASSGRGVTGELFF. The CDR3, as DNA: TGCGCCAGCAGCGGCCGGGGGGTCACCGGGGAGCTGTTTTTT.